This TCR beta chain was retrieved from a study of CD8+CD57+ T cells in acquired aplastic anemia (dated by TCRdb to between 2017 and 2018). For the wider study: On average, sorted CD4+ and CD8+ cells yielded 2.5 to 3.5 ug of extracted DNA, with a range of about 0.18 to 30 ug. CD8+CD57+ expansion was defined as a frequency above the mean frequency observed in healthy subjects.

The CDR3 sequence holds 15 residues, the cysteine and phenylalanine included. Solely the CDR3 DNA is kept, with 45 bases framed from the first base. V is cut back by 1 base and J by 4 bases, with 3 bases in the junction unmatched. Per the germline V gene, SGHDT is the CDR1 and YYEEEE is the CDR2. This clonotype was seen more than once but under ten times. Its antigen has not been determined. Qualities for individual bases were not recorded, and no much larger clone is one base off. What the authors observed across the whole study: Patients and healthy controls showed no significant difference in CD8+ Simpson's diversity (P=0.060). Although 25 to 30 CD8+ CDR3 sequences were shared by patients and controls, these sequences appeared highly expressed in patients and within the immunodominant clones of patients.

Genomic DNA was used as template for profiling of TCR beta VDJ combinations and CDR3 sequences. An Illumina HiSeq 2000 was used for TCR repertoire sequencing. As for the authors' bioinformatics: TRBV/TRBJ rearrangement plots, CDR3 size and DJ length profiles, and Simpson's diversity index were used to assess repertoires. The most abundant DNA sequence in the deep sequencing data was defined as the immunodominant clone. CDR3 amino acid sequences were screened for sharing across subjects and compared with published repertoires and the VDJdb database. Through fastp at Q25 and MiXCR, TCRdb rebuilt clones from the public reads, retaining in-frame beta chains. Duplicate CDR3 protein sequences are folded into a single record with the most common DNA and genes. TCRdb's processing, not the authors' own work, is the source of the V and J calls. The sample profile shows approximately 300,000 distinct CDR3 sequences; 50% to 65% of them were found once. The ten largest clonotypes hold 1% to 1.5% of the sample.

The patients picked for sequencing were ones in whom flow cytometry had shown an expansion of CD8+CD57+ cells. Severe acquired aplastic anemia was diagnosed in all patients according to International Study of Aplastic Anemia and Agranulocytosis and Camitta criteria. No therapy had been received by the patients at the time of blood sampling. TCR repertoires of sorted CD4+ and CD8+ blood T cells from severe aplastic anemia patients and healthy subjects were deep-sequenced in the study. In the USA, patient enrollment took place under clinicaltrials.gov protocols 00001620, 01623167, 00001397, 00071045, 00081523 and 00961064. Ficoll-Paque density gradient centrifugation was used to isolate peripheral blood mononuclear cells. CD4+ and CD8+ T cells were sorted by FACS or magnetic beads before DNA extraction.

The chain links TRBV5-6 with TRBJ1-2; 11 of the junction bases match TRBD1. The specimen was sorted CD4+, CD8+, or CD8+CD57+ T cells (not recorded which) from PBMCs. This receptor was taken from a human donor with aplastic anemia. The bases read TGTGCCAGCAGCTTGAAGGGGACAGGGGGCTATGGCTACACCTTC. This is translated as CASSLKGTGGYGYTF.